The 25 T cell receptor beta chains in this list originate from one sample, sequenced in a study of graft-versus-host responses after intestinal transplantation. The repertoire was sequenced with immunoSEQ multiplex PCR; TCRdb's copy has only in-frame clones and lacks some. The data hold some 150,000 clones, with about nine tenths observed a single time. These receptors have no known antigen. Source: unstimulated CD4+ T cells sorted from spleen or lymph node cells, taken before intestinal transplant. The origin of the receptors is a human donor who received an intestinal transplant.

The rearrangement links TRBV7-8 to TRBJ2-3; 10 bases agree with TRBD2. Trimming cost V 2 bases and J 1 base; bases outside gene matches: 3. The germline CDR1 and CDR2 sequences are SGHVS and FQNEAQ. The CDR3 extends over 16 amino acids. The CDR3 sequence: CASSLTSGIGTDTQYF. The DNA of the CDR3 is TGTGCCAGCAGCTTAACTAGCGGGATTGGCACAGATACGCAGTATTTT. Using reference TRBV7-8 and TRBJ2-3 for the parts outside the CDR3, the full variable domain is GAGVSQSPRYKVAKRGQDVALRCDPISGHVSLFWYQQALGQGPEFLTYFQNEAQLDKSGLPSDRFFAERPEGSVSTLKIQRTQQEDSAVYLCASSLTSGIGTDTQYFGPGTRLTVL.

This rearrangement joins TRBV10-1 to TRBJ2-5; 11 bases fit TRBD1. Germline V gene lookup returns CDR1 WNHNN and CDR2 SYGVQD (reference sequence). The CDR3 covers 15 residues. V was clipped by 3 bases and J by 5 bases; unmatched bases: 5. In DNA form, the CDR3 reads TGCGCCAGCAGTGAACGGACAGGGGGCGCGGAGACCCAGTACTTC. It codes for CASSERTGGAETQYF.

The J gene is TRBJ2-7, the V gene TRBV9; TRBD1 might be the D (6 bases). The CDR3 totals 14 residues. Germline V gene lookup returns CDR1 SGDLS and CDR2 YYNGEE. Trimming took off 4 bases at V and 3 bases at J, with 14 bases between the two ends. The CDR3 nucleotides read TGTGCCAGCAGCCTCGACAGGAGAAACTACGAGCAGTACTTC. This gives the protein CASSLDRRNYEQYF. The variable domain in full, with the rest retrieved from reference TRBV9 and TRBJ2-7, is DSGVTQTPKHLITATGQRVTLRCSPRSGDLSVYWYQQSLDQGLQFLIQYYNGEERAKGNILERFSAQQFPDLHSELNLSSLELGDSALYFCASSLDRRNYEQYFGPGTRLTVT.

This clone came up once. V is TRBV7-9 and J is TRBJ1-1; maybe TRBD1 (6 bases). There are 16 residues in the CDR3. The germline CDR1 and CDR2 sequences are SEHNR and FQNEAQ (reference sequence). Trimming shortened V by 4 bases and J by 1 base, and 16 bases separated the two germline ends. In DNA, the CDR3 is TGTGCCAGCAGCTATACACCAGGGGAATCGAACACTGAAGCTTTCTTT. Translation gives CASSYTPGESNTEAFF.

V gene TRBV27 combines with J gene TRBJ1-6; no reliable D call. Germline lookup yields CDR1 MNHEY and CDR2 SMNVEV (reference sequence). The CDR3 contains 14 residues. V was pared by 4 bases and J by 10 bases, with 14 bases between. The CDR3 here is CASSSPGTWSPLHF. CDR3 bases: TGTGCCAGCAGTTCCCCCGGCACATGGTCACCCCTCCACTTT.

The chain couples TRBV6-4 to TRBJ2-1, with TRBD2 matching 15 bases. The CDR3 is made up of 18 amino acids. Germline V CDR1 and CDR2: MRHNA, SNTAGT. With 5 bases clipped from V and 3 bases from J, the junction kept 8 bases outside the gene matches. The CDR3 bases are TGTGCCAGCAGTTTAGGGACTAGCGGGAGGAATAACTACAATGAGCAGTTCTTC. It codes for CASSLGTSGRNNYNEQFF.

This rearrangement joins TRBV10-3 to TRBJ2-7; the D gene could be TRBD1 or TRBD2 (6 bases each). Germline-derived CDR1 and CDR2 are ENHRY and SYGVKD. Trimming left V 8 bases short and J 5 bases short, with 13 bases between. The CDR3 spans 12 residues. The CDR3 reads CAIGGRVHEQYF. In DNA form, the CDR3 reads TGTGCCATCGGGGGGCGCGTCCACGAGCAGTACTTC.

This chain links TRBV7-2 with TRBJ1-1; no firm D call. The V and J ends lost 5 bases and 4 bases respectively, with 14 bases between them. Looked up from germline, CDR1 is SGHTA and CDR2 is FQGNSA. This CDR3 comprises 14 residues. The CDR3 reads CASSLQKGSTEAFF. DNA of the CDR3: TGTGCCAGCAGCCTTCAGAAAGGTTCCACTGAAGCTTTCTTT.

The V call is TRBV5-5, the J call TRBJ2-7; TRBD1 aligns across 10 bases. The CDR3 is 19 residues long. The V segment lost 0 bases and the J segment 0 bases; nucleotides outside the gene matches: 12. Per the germline V gene, CDR1 is SGHKS and CDR2 is YYEKEE (reference sequence). The CDR3 coding sequence is TGTGCCAGCAGCTTGGCGACCGGGACAGGGGTTTTTCCCTCCTACGAGCAGTACTTC. Residues: CASSLATGTGVFPSYEQYF.

V and J are TRBV4-1 and TRBJ2-1; D unresolved. CDR1 MGHRA and CDR2 YSYEKL come from the germline V gene. Deletions cut 4 bases from V and 8 bases from J, with 15 bases between. The CDR3 length is 14 residues. This chain's CDR3 is CASSRVKKVYEQFF. The CDR3 region has the DNA TGCGCCAGCAGCCGGGTCAAGAAGGTCTATGAGCAGTTCTTC.

CDR3 region: CASSESGTGVGNTIYF. As DNA, the CDR3 is TGTGCCAGCAGTGAAAGCGGGACAGGGGTTGGAAACACCATATATTTT. This chain connects TRBV6-1 to TRBJ1-3, with 10 nucleotides matching TRBD1. This CDR3 contains 16 residues. J was trimmed by 3 bases and V by 2 bases; bases with no gene match: 4. Germline-derived CDR1 and CDR2 are MNHNS and SASEGT.

The rearrangement uses TRBV30 and TRBJ2-5, with 14 nucleotides matching TRBD2. The germline CDR1 and CDR2 sequences are GTSNPN and SVGIG (reference sequence). Trimming took 5 bases from V and 2 from J; bases not matched to a gene: 10. This CDR3 spans 17 amino acids. CDR3 coding DNA: TGTGCCTGGGGGAGAGGGACTAGCGGGAGCGGACAAGAGACCCAGTACTTC. Protein product: CAWGRGTSGSGQETQYF. Full variable domain (missing parts from reference TRBV30 and TRBJ2-5): SQTIHQWPATLVQPVGSPLSLECTVEGTSNPNLYWYRQAAGRGLQLLFYSVGIGQISSEVPQNLSASRPQDRQFILSSKKLLLSDSGFYLCAWGRGTSGSGQETQYFGPGTRLLVL.

This CDR3 is CAVGRRVNTGELFF. CDR3 DNA: TGTGCCGTAGGAAGGAGGGTGAACACCGGGGAGCTGTTTTTT. This chain joins TRBV5-6 and TRBJ2-2, with a weak D call TRBD2 (6 bases). From germline, CDR1 is SGHDT and CDR2 YYEEEE. V lost 10 bases, J lost 1 base, and 14 bases lay in between. This CDR3 is 14 amino acids long.

CDR3 sequence (DNA): TGTGCTAGTGCCTGGGACAGGGTTAGGAATGAGCAGTTCTTC. It specifies CASAWDRVRNEQFF. The V and J genes are TRBV12-5 and TRBJ2-1; 9 positions agree with TRBD1. The ends lost 7 bases at V and 7 bases at J; junction bases unmatched: 8. Germline V CDR1 and CDR2: LGHNT, FRNRAP. The CDR3 loop spans 14 amino acids.

This chain uses TRBV6-5 with TRBJ2-5; D unclear. Trimming cost V 3 bases and J 2 bases, with 1 base left between them. The germline CDR1 and CDR2 sequences are MNHEY and SVGAGI. The length of the CDR3 is 11 residues. CDR3 sequence reads: CASSYQETQYF. DNA for the CDR3: TGTGCCAGCAGTTATCAAGAGACCCAGTACTTC.

V is TRBV7-2 and J is TRBJ2-1; 12 nucleotides line up with TRBD2. V shed 3 bases and J 9 bases; nucleotides not matched to a gene: 9. This CDR3 spans 16 amino acids. Germline lookup yields CDR1 SGHTA and CDR2 FQGNSA. This CDR3 reads CASSFWLAGGLGEQFF. In DNA, the CDR3 is TGTGCCAGCAGCTTTTGGCTAGCGGGAGGGCTAGGTGAGCAGTTCTTC.

The rearrangement links TRBV9 to TRBJ2-1, with 13 bases aligning to TRBD2. In germline, CDR1 is SGDLS, CDR2 YYNGEE. The CDR3 loop spans 16 amino acids. V lost 6 bases, J lost 4 bases, and 7 bases stayed unmatched. The CDR3 DNA reads TGTGCCAGCACCTACGGGACTAGCGGGACATACAATGAGCAGTTCTTC. The encoded protein is CASTYGTSGTYNEQFF. The full variable domain, completed using reference TRBV9 and TRBJ2-1, is DSGVTQTPKHLITATGQRVTLRCSPRSGDLSVYWYQQSLDQGLQFLIQYYNGEERAKGNILERFSAQQFPDLHSELNLSSLELGDSALYFCASTYGTSGTYNEQFFGPGTRLTVL.

The chain is built from TRBV29-1 and TRBJ2-3; a weak D match, TRBD1 (6 bases). The CDR3 has 15 residues. Trimming removed 6 bases at V and 3 bases at J, with 19 bases between. Germline CDR1 reads SQVTM; CDR2 reads ANQGSEA. CDR3 sequence: CSVVTGLTGTDTQYF. CDR3 nucleotides: TGCAGCGTGGTCACAGGGCTAACGGGGACAGATACGCAGTATTTT.

The chain carries TRBV5-8 and TRBJ1-2; TRBD1 matches at 8 bases. V shed 4 bases, J shed 11 bases, and the junction held 10 bases outside the gene matches. The length of the CDR3 is 13 residues. The germline gives CDR1 SGHTS, CDR2 YDEGEE. CDR3 loop: CASSNAWQGAYTF. CDR3 DNA sequence: TGTGCCAGCAGCAATGCATGGCAGGGGGCATACACCTTC. The full variable domain, with the rest looked up from reference TRBV5-8 and TRBJ1-2, is EAGVTQSPTHLIKTRGQQATLRCSPISGHTSVYWYQQALGLGLQFLLWYDEGEERNRGNFPPRFSGRQFPNYSSELNVNALELEDSALYLCASSNAWQGAYTFGSGTRLTVV.

This chain joins TRBV5-5 and TRBJ1-1; 7 nucleotides agree with TRBD1. The length of the CDR3 is 13 residues. The ends lost 7 bases at V and 0 bases at J; junction bases unmatched: 3. Per germline, CDR1 SGHKS and CDR2 YYEKEE (reference sequence). The CDR3 nucleotides are TGTGCCAGCGGGACAGCCATGAACACTGAAGCTTTCTTT. This encodes CASGTAMNTEAFF.

This clone showed up just once. J is TRBJ2-7 and V is TRBV28, with D perhaps matching TRBD1 or TRBD2 (5 bases each). Germline loops: CDR1 MDHEN, CDR2 SYDVKM. This CDR3 is 14 amino acids long. Trimming removed 5 bases at V and 0 bases at J, with 11 bases between. CDR3 nucleotides: TGTGCCAGCAGTGTGAGGGGCGCCTCCTACGAGCAGTACTTC. Translation gives CASSVRGASYEQYF. The full variable domain, its missing parts supplied by reference TRBV28 and TRBJ2-7, is DVKVTQSSRYLVKRTGEKVFLECVQDMDHENMFWYRQDPGLGLRLIYFSYDVKMKEKGDIPEGYSVSREKKERFSLILESASTNQTSMYLCASSVRGASYEQYFGPGTRLTVT.

This chain connects TRBV6-5 to TRBJ2-5; 11 bases line up with TRBD2. Germline V gene sequence: CDR1 MNHEY, CDR2 SVGAGI. The V gene end was trimmed by 6 bases and the J gene end by 4 bases; junction bases not matched to a gene: 1. The CDR3 loop spans 13 amino acids. CDR3 coding DNA: TGTGCCAGCAGCGGACTAGCGGGAGAGACCCAGTACTTC. This codes for CASSGLAGETQYF.

The chain is built from TRBV27 and TRBJ2-3; D ambiguous. The ends were cut back, 6 bases at V and 1 base at J, with 14 bases in the middle. CDR3 size: 15 residues. CDR1 is MNHEY, CDR2 SMNVEV, per germline (reference sequence). Here the CDR3 DNA reads TGTGCCAGCAGCGTATACGGGCTGGGCACAGATACGCAGTATTTT. Translated, it gives CASSVYGLGTDTQYF.

This sequence joins TRBV29-1 and TRBJ1-3; a possible D gene is TRBD1 (5 bases). CDR1 and CDR2 from the germline V gene are SQVTM and ANQGSEA. Trimming removed 5 bases from V and 4 bases from J, with 12 bases in between. The CDR3 runs 13 residues. The CDR3 coding sequence is TGCAGCGTTCGAACAGGAGGCGGAAACACCATATATTTT. As protein: CSVRTGGGNTIYF.

This clone is a singleton in its sample. This chain links TRBV28 with TRBJ2-7; tentative D call: TRBD1 (6 bases). The V end lost 5 bases, the J end lost 3 bases, and 11 bases lay between the germline ends. The germline V gene encodes CDR1 MDHEN and CDR2 SYDVKM. The CDR3 spans 13 residues. This chain's CDR3 is CASSTGIFYEQYF. CDR3 sequence (DNA): TGTGCCAGCAGTACAGGGATTTTCTACGAGCAGTACTTC.